This T cell receptor (beta chain) appears in the sequencing data of a study of shared clonotypes between healthy human individuals. Here immunoSEQ multiplex PCR was the method, and the copy in TCRdb shows in-frame clones only, minus some. The sample includes millions of clones, about 95% seen only once; the top ten take 0.85% to 1.2%. The naive CD8 fraction comprised CD45RO-negative cells positively selected for CCR7 and excluded terminally differentiated effector memory CD45RA+ cells. Germline V lookup: CDR1 SGHDN, CDR2 FVKESK. This CDR3 comprises 14 residues. V lost 6 bases, J lost 2 bases, and 14 bases lay in between.

The receptor comes from a man aged 18 to 29 in good health. Sample: naive CD8+ T cells sorted from blood. J is TRBJ2-7 and V is TRBV14; a possible D gene is TRBD2 (6 bases). The DNA of the CDR3 is TGTGCCAGCAGTCCAGGGACTTTTCCCTACGAGCAGTACTTC. It translates to CASSPGTFPYEQYF.